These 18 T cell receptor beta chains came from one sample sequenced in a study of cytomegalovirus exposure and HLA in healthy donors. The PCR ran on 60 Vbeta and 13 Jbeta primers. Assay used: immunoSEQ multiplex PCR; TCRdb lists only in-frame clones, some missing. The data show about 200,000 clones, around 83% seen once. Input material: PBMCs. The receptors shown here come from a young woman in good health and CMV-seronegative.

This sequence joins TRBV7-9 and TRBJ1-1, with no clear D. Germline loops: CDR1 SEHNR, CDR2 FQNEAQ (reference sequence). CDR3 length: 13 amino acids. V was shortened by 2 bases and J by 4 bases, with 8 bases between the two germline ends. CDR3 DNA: TGTGCCAGCAGCTTATGGCAGGCCACTGAAGCTTTCTTT. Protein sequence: CASSLWQATEAFF.

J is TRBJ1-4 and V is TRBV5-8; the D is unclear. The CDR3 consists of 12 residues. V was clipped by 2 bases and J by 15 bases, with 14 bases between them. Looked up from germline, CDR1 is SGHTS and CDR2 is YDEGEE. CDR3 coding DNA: TGTGCCAGCAGCTTATCACAAACCCCCATGTTTTTT. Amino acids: CASSLSQTPMFF.

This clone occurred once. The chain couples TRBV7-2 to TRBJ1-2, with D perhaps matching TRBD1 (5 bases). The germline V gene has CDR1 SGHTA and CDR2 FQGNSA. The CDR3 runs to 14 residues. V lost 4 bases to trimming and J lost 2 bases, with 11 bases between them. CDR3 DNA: TGTGCCAGCAGCTCGTACCAGGGCAACTATGGCTACACCTTC. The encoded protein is CASSSYQGNYGYTF.

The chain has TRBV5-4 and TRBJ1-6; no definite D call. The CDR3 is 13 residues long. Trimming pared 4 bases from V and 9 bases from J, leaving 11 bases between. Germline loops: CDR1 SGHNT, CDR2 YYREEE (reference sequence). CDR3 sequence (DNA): TGTGCCAGCAGCCTAGGAACAAGTTCACCCCTCCACTTT. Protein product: CASSLGTSSPLHF.

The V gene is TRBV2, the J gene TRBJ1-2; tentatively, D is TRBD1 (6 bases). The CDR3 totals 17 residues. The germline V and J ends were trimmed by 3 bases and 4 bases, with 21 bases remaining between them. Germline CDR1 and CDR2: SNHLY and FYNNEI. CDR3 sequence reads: CASSDLIDVGGPYGYTF. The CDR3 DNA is TGTGCCAGCAGTGACTTAATCGATGTTGGGGGCCCCTATGGCTACACCTTC.

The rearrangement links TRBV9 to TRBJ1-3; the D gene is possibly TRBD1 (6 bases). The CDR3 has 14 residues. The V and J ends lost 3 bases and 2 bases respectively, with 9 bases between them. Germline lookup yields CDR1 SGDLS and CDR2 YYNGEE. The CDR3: CASSDRAAGNTIYF. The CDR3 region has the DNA TGTGCCAGCAGCGACAGGGCGGCTGGAAACACCATATATTTT.

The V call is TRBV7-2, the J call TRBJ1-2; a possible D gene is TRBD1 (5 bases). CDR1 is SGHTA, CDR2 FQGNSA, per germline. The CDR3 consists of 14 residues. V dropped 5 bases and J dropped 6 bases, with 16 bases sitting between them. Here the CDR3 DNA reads TGTGCCAGCAGCCTCTTTGACAGCAGGGATGGCTACACCTTC. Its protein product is CASSLFDSRDGYTF.

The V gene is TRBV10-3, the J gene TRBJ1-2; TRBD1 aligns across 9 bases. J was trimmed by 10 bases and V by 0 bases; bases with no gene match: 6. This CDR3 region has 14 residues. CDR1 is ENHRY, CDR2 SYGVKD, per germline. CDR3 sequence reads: CAISESGTGSVYTF. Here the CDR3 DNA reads TGTGCCATCAGTGAGTCTGGGACAGGGAGCGTCTACACCTTC.

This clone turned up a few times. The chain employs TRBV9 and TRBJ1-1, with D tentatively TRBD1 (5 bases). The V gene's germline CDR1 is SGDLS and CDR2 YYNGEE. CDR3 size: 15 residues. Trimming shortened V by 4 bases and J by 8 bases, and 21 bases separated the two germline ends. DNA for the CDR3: TGTGCCAGCAGCCCCGGAGACAGAATATCTATCGAAGCTTTCTTT. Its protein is CASSPGDRISIEAFF.

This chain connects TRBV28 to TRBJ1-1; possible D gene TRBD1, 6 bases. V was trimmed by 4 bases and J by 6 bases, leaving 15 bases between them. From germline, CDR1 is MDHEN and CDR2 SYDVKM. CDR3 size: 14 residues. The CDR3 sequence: CASSYPTGRAEAFF. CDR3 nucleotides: TGTGCCAGCAGTTATCCGACAGGCAGGGCTGAAGCTTTCTTT.

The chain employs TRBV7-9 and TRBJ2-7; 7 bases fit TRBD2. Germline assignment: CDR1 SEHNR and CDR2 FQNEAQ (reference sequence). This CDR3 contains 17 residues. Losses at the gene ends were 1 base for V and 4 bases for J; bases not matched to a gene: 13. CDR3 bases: TGTGCCAGCAGCTTAGGGGTGGTGGCTAGCGGAGGGTACGAGCAGTACTTC. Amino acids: CASSLGVVASGGYEQYF.

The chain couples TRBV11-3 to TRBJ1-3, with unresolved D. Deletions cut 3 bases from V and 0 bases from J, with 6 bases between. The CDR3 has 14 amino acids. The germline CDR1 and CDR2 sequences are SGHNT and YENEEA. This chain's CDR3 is CASSFQVSGNTIYF. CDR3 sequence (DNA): TGTGCCAGCAGCTTCCAGGTCTCTGGAAACACCATATATTTT. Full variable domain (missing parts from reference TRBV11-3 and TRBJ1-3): EAGVVQSPRYKIIEKKQPVAFWCNPISGHNTLYWYLQNLGQGPELLIRYENEEAVDDSQLPKDRFSAERLKGVDSTLKIQPAELGDSAVYLCASSFQVSGNTIYFGEGSWLTVV.

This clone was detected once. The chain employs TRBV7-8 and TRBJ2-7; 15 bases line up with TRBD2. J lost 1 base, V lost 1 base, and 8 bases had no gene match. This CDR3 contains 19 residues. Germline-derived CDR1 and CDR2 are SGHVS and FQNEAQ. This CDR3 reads CASSLGAGLAGGPSYEQYV. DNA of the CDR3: TGTGCCAGCAGCTTAGGAGCTGGACTAGCGGGAGGGCCTTCCTACGAGCAGTACGTC.

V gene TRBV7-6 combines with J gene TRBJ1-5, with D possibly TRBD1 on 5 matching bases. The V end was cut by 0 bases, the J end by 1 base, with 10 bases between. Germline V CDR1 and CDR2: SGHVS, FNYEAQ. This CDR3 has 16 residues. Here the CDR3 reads CASSLAGHGSNQPQHF. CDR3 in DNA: TGTGCCAGCAGCTTAGCGGGGCACGGCAGCAATCAGCCCCAGCATTTT.

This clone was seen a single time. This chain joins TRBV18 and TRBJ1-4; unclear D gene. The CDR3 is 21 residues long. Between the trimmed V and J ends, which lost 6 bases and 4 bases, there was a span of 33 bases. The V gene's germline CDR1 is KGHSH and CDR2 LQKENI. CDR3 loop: CASSPTRGGTTGRNSNEKLFF. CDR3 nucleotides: TGTGCCAGCTCCCCCACCCGAGGCGGCACCACTGGTCGGAATAGTAATGAAAAACTGTTTTTT.

This chain's CDR3 is CASSSTGGAHEQYF. For the CDR3, the DNA is TGTGCCAGCAGCTCGACGGGGGGAGCCCACGAGCAGTACTTC. The chain recombines TRBV5-4 with TRBJ2-7, with 7 positions matching TRBD2. V gave up 3 bases and J gave up 5 bases; unmatched junction bases: 8. Looked up from germline, CDR1 is SGHNT and CDR2 is YYREEE (reference sequence). This CDR3 is built from 14 residues.

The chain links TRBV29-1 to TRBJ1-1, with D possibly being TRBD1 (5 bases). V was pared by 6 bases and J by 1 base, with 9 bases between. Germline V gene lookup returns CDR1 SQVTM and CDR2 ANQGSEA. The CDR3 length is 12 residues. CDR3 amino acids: CSVPTGNTEAFF. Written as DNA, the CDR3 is TGCAGCGTCCCTACAGGGAACACTGAAGCTTTCTTT.

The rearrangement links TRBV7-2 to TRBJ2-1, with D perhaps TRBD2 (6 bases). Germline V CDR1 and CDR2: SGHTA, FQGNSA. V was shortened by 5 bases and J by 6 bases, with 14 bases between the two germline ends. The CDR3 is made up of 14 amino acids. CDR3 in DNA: TGTGCCAGCAGCCCGGGACTCCGAACCAATGAGCAGTTCTTC. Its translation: CASSPGLRTNEQFF.